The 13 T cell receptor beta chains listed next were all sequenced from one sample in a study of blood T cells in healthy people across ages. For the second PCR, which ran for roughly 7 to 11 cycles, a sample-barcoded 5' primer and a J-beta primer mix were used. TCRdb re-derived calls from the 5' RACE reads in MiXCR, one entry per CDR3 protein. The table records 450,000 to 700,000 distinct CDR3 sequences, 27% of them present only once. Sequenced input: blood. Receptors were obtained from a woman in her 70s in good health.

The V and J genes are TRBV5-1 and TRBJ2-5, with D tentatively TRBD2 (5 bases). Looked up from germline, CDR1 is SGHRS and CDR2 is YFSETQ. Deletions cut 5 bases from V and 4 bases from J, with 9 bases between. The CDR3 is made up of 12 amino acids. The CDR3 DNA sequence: TGCGCCAGCAGGGAGGAAGGAGAGACCCAGTACTTC. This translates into CASREEGETQYF.

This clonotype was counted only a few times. The CDR3 region is CATQDGDPYEQYF. CDR3 coding DNA: TGTGCCACCCAGGACGGGGATCCCTACGAGCAGTACTTC. The genes are TRBV27 and TRBJ2-5, with a possible D match to TRBD2 (5 bases). The J call may be in error: the DNA end matches TRBJ2-7 better. The CDR3 covers 13 residues. Germline values: CDR1 MNHEY, CDR2 SMNVEV (reference sequence).

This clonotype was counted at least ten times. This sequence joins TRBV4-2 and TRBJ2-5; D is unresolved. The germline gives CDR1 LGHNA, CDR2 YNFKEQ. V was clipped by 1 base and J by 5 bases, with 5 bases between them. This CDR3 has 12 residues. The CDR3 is CASSQGRETQYF. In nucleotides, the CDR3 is TGTGCCAGCAGCCAAGGGCGGGAGACCCAGTACTTC.

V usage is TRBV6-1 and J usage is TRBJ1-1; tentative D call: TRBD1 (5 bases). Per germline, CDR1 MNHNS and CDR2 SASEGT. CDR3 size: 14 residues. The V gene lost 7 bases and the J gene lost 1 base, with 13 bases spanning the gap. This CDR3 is CASILGGSNTEAFF. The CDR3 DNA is TGTGCCAGCATTCTGGGGGGATCGAACACTGAAGCTTTCTTT.

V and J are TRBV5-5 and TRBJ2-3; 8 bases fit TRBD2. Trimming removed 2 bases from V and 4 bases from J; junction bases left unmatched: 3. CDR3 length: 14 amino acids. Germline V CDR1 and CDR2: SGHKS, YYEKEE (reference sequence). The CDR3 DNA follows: TGTGCCAGCAGCTTCGGGGGGGCCCCAGATACGCAGTATTTT. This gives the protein CASSFGGAPDTQYF.

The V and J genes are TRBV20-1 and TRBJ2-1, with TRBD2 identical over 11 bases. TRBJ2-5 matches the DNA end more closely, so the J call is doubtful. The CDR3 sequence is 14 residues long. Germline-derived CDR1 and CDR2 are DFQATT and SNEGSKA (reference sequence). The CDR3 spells CSPMRSGGAQTQYF. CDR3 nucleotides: TGCAGTCCCATGCGTAGCGGGGGGGCGCAGACCCAGTACTTC.

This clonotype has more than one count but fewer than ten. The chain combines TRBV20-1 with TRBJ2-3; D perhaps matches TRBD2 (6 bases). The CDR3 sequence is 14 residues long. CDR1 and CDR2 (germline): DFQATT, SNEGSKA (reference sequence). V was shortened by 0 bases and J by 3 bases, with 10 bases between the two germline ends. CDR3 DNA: TGCAGTGCTAGAGATCCGGGGGTGACAGATACGCAGTATTTT. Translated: CSARDPGVTDTQYF.

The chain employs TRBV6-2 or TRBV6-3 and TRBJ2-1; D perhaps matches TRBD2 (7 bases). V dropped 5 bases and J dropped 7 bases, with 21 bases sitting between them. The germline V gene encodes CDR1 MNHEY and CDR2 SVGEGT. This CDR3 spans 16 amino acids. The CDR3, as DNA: TGTGCCAGCAGTCGAGGGGGGGGACGGGCAGTGAATGAGCAGTTCTTC. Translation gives CASSRGGGRAVNEQFF.

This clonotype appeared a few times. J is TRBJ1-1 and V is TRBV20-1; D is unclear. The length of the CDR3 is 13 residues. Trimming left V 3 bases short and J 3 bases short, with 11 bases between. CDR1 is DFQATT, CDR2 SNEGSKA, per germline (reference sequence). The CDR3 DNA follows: TGCAGTGCTAGTAGGCGGGTTGACACTGAAGCTTTCTTT. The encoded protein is CSASRRVDTEAFF.

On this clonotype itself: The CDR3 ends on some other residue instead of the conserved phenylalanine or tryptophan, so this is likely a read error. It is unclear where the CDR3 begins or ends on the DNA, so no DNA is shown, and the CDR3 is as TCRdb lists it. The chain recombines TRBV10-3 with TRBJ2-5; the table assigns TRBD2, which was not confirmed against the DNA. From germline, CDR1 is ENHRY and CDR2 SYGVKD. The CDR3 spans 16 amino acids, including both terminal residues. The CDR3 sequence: CAISESVGTSGGPSRL.

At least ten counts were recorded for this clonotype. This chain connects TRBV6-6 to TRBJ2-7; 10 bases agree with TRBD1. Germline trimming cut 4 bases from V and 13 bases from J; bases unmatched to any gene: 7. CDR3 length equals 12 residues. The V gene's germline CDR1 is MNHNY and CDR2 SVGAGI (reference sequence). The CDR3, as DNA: TGTGCCAGCAGTTCCCCGGACAGGGGGGGATACTTC. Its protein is CASSSPDRGGYF.

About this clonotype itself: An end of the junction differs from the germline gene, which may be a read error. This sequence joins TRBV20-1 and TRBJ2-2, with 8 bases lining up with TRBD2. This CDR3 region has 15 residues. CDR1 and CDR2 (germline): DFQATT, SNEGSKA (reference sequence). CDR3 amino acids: CGARVAGGVKGELFF. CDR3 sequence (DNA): TGCGGTGCTAGAGTCGCGGGGGGAGTCAAGGGGGAGCTGTTTTTT.

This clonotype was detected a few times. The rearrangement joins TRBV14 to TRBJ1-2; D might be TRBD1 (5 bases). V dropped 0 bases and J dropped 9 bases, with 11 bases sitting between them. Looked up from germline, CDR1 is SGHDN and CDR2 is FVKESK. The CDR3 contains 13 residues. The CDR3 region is CASSQDKGYSYTF. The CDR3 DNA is TGTGCCAGCAGCCAAGACAAGGGGTACAGCTACACCTTC.